The 26 T cell receptor beta chains presented below share a single source sample, sequenced in a study of T cells in Graves' hyperthyroidism and ophthalmopathy. TCR beta CDR3 sequences were amplified from RNA transcripts. TCR CDR3 regions were first amplified by RT-PCR with HTBI primers. TCRdb itself ran the multiplex PCR reads through MiXCR, one entry per CDR3 protein. This table holds roughly 400,000 distinct CDR3 sequences, around 15% found once. Sequenced: blood. These receptors were collected from a man in his fifties or sixties with Graves' ophthalmopathy.

This clonotype was found many times. The J gene is TRBJ2-6, the V gene TRBV27, with 9 bases that match TRBD1. Germline V gives CDR1 MNHEY, CDR2 SMNVEV (reference sequence). The CDR3 has 19 residues. After removal of 5 bases from V and 3 bases from J, the junction contained 14 bases not matched to a gene. CDR3 nucleotide sequence: TGTGCCAGCAGTCGTAAACCGGGACAGGGTGGTTATGGGGCCAACGTCCTGACTTTC. Translation: CASSRKPGQGGYGANVLTF.

The chain employs TRBV20-1 and TRBJ2-2, with TRBD2 matching 14 bases. The CDR3 covers 17 residues. Germline CDR1 is DFQATT and CDR2 is SNEGSKA (reference sequence). Germline trimming cut 3 bases from V and 3 bases from J; bases unmatched to any gene: 6. CDR3 nucleotides: TGCAGTGCTAGTCGACTAGCGGGAGGGGAACACACCGGGGAGCTGTTTTTT. As protein: CSASRLAGGEHTGELFF.

This clonotype was observed a few times. The chain couples TRBV7-9 to TRBJ2-1; D might be TRBD2 (6 bases). The CDR3 has 14 amino acids. V was trimmed by 1 base and J by 5 bases, leaving 9 bases between them. Germline V gives CDR1 SEHNR, CDR2 FQNEAQ (reference sequence). The CDR3 sequence: CASSLDGGHNEQFF. The CDR3, as DNA: TGTGCCAGCAGCTTAGACGGGGGACACAATGAGCAGTTCTTC.

The V gene is TRBV30, the J gene TRBJ2-7, with 11 bases identical to TRBD2. The V gene's germline CDR1 is GTSNPN and CDR2 SVGIG (reference sequence). This CDR3 region has 17 residues. The trim removed 2 bases at V and 7 bases at J, leaving 16 bases unmatched. The CDR3 loop is CAWSKHPLAGVSKEQYF. The CDR3 DNA reads TGTGCCTGGAGTAAACACCCACTAGCGGGAGTTTCGAAAGAGCAGTACTTC. Supplemented by reference TRBV30 and TRBJ2-7, the full variable domain reads SQTIHQWPATLVQPVGSPLSLECTVEGTSNPNLYWYRQAAGRGLQLLFYSVGIGQISSEVPQNLSASRPQDRQFILSSKKLLLSDSGFYLCAWSKHPLAGVSKEQYFGPGTRLTVT.

The sample holds many counts of this clonotype. A junction end diverges from the germline sequence, so it may reflect a read error. The chain joins TRBV30 to TRBJ1-1; a possible D gene is TRBD1 (6 bases). The CDR3 is made up of 13 amino acids. In germline, CDR1 is GTSNPN, CDR2 SVGIG (reference sequence). CDR3 coding DNA: TGTGCCTGGAGTAAAAACAGGGACACTGAAACTTTCTTT. It translates to CAWSKNRDTETFF.

The CDR3 coding sequence is TGTGCTAGTGGCCCGGTCCCCGGGCTTGAGCAGTTCTTC. Its translation is CASGPVPGLEQFF. The V and J genes are TRBV12-5 and TRBJ2-1; no firm D call. V shed 6 bases and J shed 9 bases, with 15 bases lying between them. The CDR3 contains 13 residues. The V gene's germline CDR1 is LGHNT and CDR2 FRNRAP.

Many counts were recorded for this clonotype. The chain recombines TRBV6-1 with TRBJ2-2, with TRBD2 identical over 12 bases. Unmatched junction bases numbered 3, after V lost 6 bases and J lost 1 base. CDR3 length equals 16 residues. From germline, CDR1 is MNHNS and CDR2 SASEGT. The CDR3 region has the DNA TGTGCCAGCAGCTCACTAGCGGGAGGGAACACCGGGGAGCTGTTTTTT. Its protein product is CASSSLAGGNTGELFF.

This clonotype was recorded many times. V and J are TRBV27 and TRBJ2-3; D not certain. The V end was cut by 2 bases, the J end by 0 bases, with 6 bases between. Germline lookup yields CDR1 MNHEY and CDR2 SMNVEV (reference sequence). The length of the CDR3 is 14 residues. The CDR3 region has the DNA TGTGCCAGCAGTTTAGACACCAGCACAGATACGCAGTATTTT. This sequence encodes CASSLDTSTDTQYF.

This clonotype was observed a single time. This chain joins TRBV2 and TRBJ1-2; D is unclear. Per the germline V gene, CDR1 is SNHLY and CDR2 is FYNNEI. Trimming took 6 bases from V and 4 from J, leaving 6 bases between them. This CDR3 is built from 11 residues. The CDR3 reads CASRLSYGYTF. Written as DNA, the CDR3 is TGTGCCAGCAGATTGAGCTATGGCTACACCTTC. Variable domain in full (rest from reference TRBV2 and TRBJ1-2): EPEVTQTPSHQVTQMGQEVILRCVPISNHLYFYWYRQILGQKVEFLVSFYNNEISEKSEIFDDQFSVERPDGSNFTLKIRSTKLEDSAMYFCASRLSYGYTFGSGTRLTVV.

The chain is built from TRBV9 and TRBJ2-3; 11 nucleotides align to TRBD2. This CDR3 has 19 residues. The V and J ends lost 5 bases and 1 base, in that order; junction bases with no gene match: 15. The germline gives CDR1 SGDLS, CDR2 YYNGEE. In DNA form, the CDR3 reads TGTGCCAGCAGTCCCGGGGTAGCGGGAGGGCCGGTAGGCACAGATACGCAGTATTTT. Translated: CASSPGVAGGPVGTDTQYF.

V gene TRBV12-3 or TRBV12-4 combines with J gene TRBJ1-3; D unresolved. V was pared by 5 bases and J by 0 bases, with 17 bases between. The CDR3 length is 17 residues. The CDR3 loop is CASSPFSLRSSGNTIYF. In DNA, the CDR3 is TGTGCCAGCAGTCCATTTTCGTTGAGGTCCTCTGGAAACACCATATATTTT.

This clonotype has at least ten counts. This chain links TRBV6-2 or TRBV6-3 with TRBJ1-5, with D unresolved. The CDR3 is made up of 14 amino acids. Germline CDR1 and CDR2: MNHEY and SVGEGT. V lost 2 bases, J lost 1 base, and 6 bases lay in between. The CDR3 DNA follows: TGTGCCAGCAGTTACGCCCTAAGCAATCAGCCCCAGCATTTT. Translation gives CASSYALSNQPQHF.

This clonotype occurred a few times. The V call is TRBV2, the J call TRBJ1-5, with 7 bases aligning to TRBD1. Germline loops: CDR1 SNHLY, CDR2 FYNNEI. This CDR3 region has 15 residues. Trimming removed 8 bases from V and 0 bases from J; junction bases left unmatched: 7. The CDR3 DNA sequence: TGTGCCAGCGAACCGGGACAGCCTAGCAATCAGCCCCAGCATTTT. Amino acid sequence: CASEPGQPSNQPQHF.

This clonotype was seen ten or more times. The chain employs TRBV30 and TRBJ2-3; the D is unclear. The germline gives CDR1 GTSNPN, CDR2 SVGIG (reference sequence). This CDR3 contains 12 residues. V was cut by 5 bases and J by 9 bases, with 15 bases left in between. Here the CDR3 DNA reads TGTGCCTGGTCTAAACTCGTGGTGACGCAGTATTTT. It encodes CAWSKLVVTQYF.

On this clonotype: Given a much more abundant clone one base away, this may be a read error. The CDR3 here is CASSSKTFGTDTQYF. DNA of the CDR3: TGTGCCAGCAGCTCCAAGACTTTTGGCACAGATACGCAGTATTTT. This sequence joins TRBV7-2 and TRBJ2-3; D unresolved. There are 15 residues in the CDR3. V was clipped by 4 bases and J by 1 base, with 12 bases between them. Per the germline V gene, CDR1 is SGHTA and CDR2 is FQGNSA.

This clonotype appeared many times. The chain recombines TRBV3-1 with TRBJ1-3; D possibly corresponds to TRBD1 (5 bases). The CDR3 covers 15 residues. Germline V lookup: CDR1 LGHDT, CDR2 YNNKEL (reference sequence). Deletions cut 0 bases from V and 2 bases from J, with 8 bases between. CDR3 amino acids: CASSQDRVAGNTIYF. The CDR3 DNA follows: TGTGCCAGCAGCCAAGACAGGGTCGCTGGAAACACCATATATTTT.

This clonotype was picked up a small number of times. The chain recombines TRBV9 with TRBJ2-5; D may be TRBD1 or TRBD2 (6 bases each). The CDR3 length is 15 residues. Deletions cut 6 bases from V and 5 bases from J, with 20 bases between. CDR1 is SGDLS and CDR2 is YYNGEE in the germline V gene. CDR3 loop: CASTLGGGEVETQYF. DNA of the CDR3: TGTGCCAGCACCCTAGGAGGGGGAGAGGTGGAGACCCAGTACTTC.

This clonotype has at least ten counts. This chain links TRBV28 with TRBJ1-3; perhaps TRBD1 as D (5 bases). CDR1 is MDHEN, CDR2 SYDVKM, per germline. CDR3 size: 15 residues. V was pared by 7 bases and J by 7 bases, with 20 bases between. The chain's CDR3 is CASTGTDAGWNTIYF. DNA for the CDR3: TGTGCCAGCACCGGGACGGACGCCGGTTGGAACACCATATATTTT.

CDR3 coding DNA: TGTGCCAGCAGTTTCCAGGGGACCTGGAACACTGAAGCTTTCTTT. It codes for CASSFQGTWNTEAFF. The chain carries TRBV28 and TRBJ1-1, with D possibly being TRBD1 (6 bases). Trimming left V 3 bases short and J 1 base short, with 12 bases between. The CDR3 is made up of 15 amino acids. Per germline, CDR1 MDHEN and CDR2 SYDVKM.

This clonotype has ten or more counts. The chain carries TRBV20-1 and TRBJ2-3; 10 nucleotides agree with TRBD2. V dropped 6 bases and J dropped 2; count of bases not matched to a gene: 2. This CDR3 spans 13 amino acids. Germline CDR1 DFQATT, CDR2 SNEGSKA (reference sequence). CDR3 nucleotide sequence: TGCAGTGCAACTAGCGGGATCACAGATACGCAGTATTTT. Its translation is CSATSGITDTQYF.

At least ten counts were recorded for this clonotype. The rearrangement uses TRBV27 and TRBJ2-3, with 7 positions matching TRBD2. V shed 5 bases and J 3 bases; nucleotides not matched to a gene: 5. Per the germline V gene, CDR1 is MNHEY and CDR2 is SMNVEV (reference sequence). CDR3 length equals 14 residues. As DNA, the CDR3 is TGTGCCAGCAGTCCGGGACTAAGAACAGATACGCAGTATTTT. Translating it yields CASSPGLRTDTQYF.

This clonotype was observed at least ten times. The chain recombines TRBV5-1 with TRBJ2-7; possible D gene TRBD1, 6 bases. The CDR3 runs 14 residues. V lost 4 bases and J 1 base, leaving 12 bases between the germline ends. The germline CDR1 and CDR2 sequences are SGHRS and YFSETQ. CDR3 sequence (DNA): TGCGCCAGCAGCCCGCCTGGACAGTCCTACGAGCAGTACTTC. Its protein is CASSPPGQSYEQYF.

This clonotype was seen at least ten times. The chain uses TRBV7-9 and TRBJ2-7; 8 bases line up with TRBD2. The CDR3 runs to 13 residues. Looked up from germline, CDR1 is SEHNR and CDR2 is FQNEAQ (reference sequence). The V and J ends lost 8 bases and 3 bases, in that order; junction bases with no gene match: 6. CDR3 protein: CASAASGSYEQYF. DNA of the CDR3: TGTGCCAGCGCCGCCAGCGGGAGCTACGAGCAGTACTTC.

V gene TRBV25-1 combines with J gene TRBJ2-2, with 7 positions matching TRBD1. The CDR3 spans 14 residues. J was trimmed by 1 base and V by 4 bases; bases with no gene match: 0. From germline, CDR1 is MGHDK and CDR2 SYGVNS. The CDR3 nucleotides are TGTGCCAGCAGTGGGACAGGGAACACCGGGGAGCTGTTTTTT. Its protein product is CASSGTGNTGELFF.

This clonotype was detected many times. This sequence joins TRBV30 and TRBJ2-7; 7 bases line up with TRBD2. Unmatched junction bases numbered 11, after V lost 3 bases and J lost 6 bases. This CDR3 contains 14 residues. The germline gives CDR1 GTSNPN, CDR2 SVGIG (reference sequence). CDR3 residues: CAWRPLAGEPEQYF. The CDR3 DNA is TGTGCCTGGAGGCCTTTGGCGGGAGAACCCGAGCAGTACTTC.

This clonotype was counted at least ten times. The rearrangement links TRBV5-5 to TRBJ1-4, with 9 bases identical to TRBD1. The germline V gene encodes CDR1 SGHKS and CDR2 YYEKEE (reference sequence). The CDR3 sequence is 15 residues long. Unmatched junction bases numbered 8, after V lost 3 bases and J lost 8 bases. DNA of the CDR3: TGTGCCAGCAGCTCTACAGGGGGCTATTTGGAAAAACTGTTTTTT. Translation: CASSSTGGYLEKLFF.